The 29 T cell receptor beta chains given below trace back to one sample, sequenced in a study of blood T cell repertoires in COVID-19. TCRdb's copy holds only in-frame clones and misses some; the assay was immunoSEQ multiplex PCR. The repertoire holds around 120,000 clones, with about 85% as singletons. The sequenced sample was peripheral blood. The receptors originated from a man of 80 years or more with acute or convalescent COVID-19.

This chain uses TRBV2 with TRBJ1-6; D might be TRBD1 (6 bases). The CDR3 is 13 residues long. V shed 5 bases and J shed 10 bases, with 12 bases lying between them. Germline lookup yields CDR1 SNHLY and CDR2 FYNNEI. CDR3 residues: CASSTGLGSPLHF. Here the CDR3 DNA reads TGTGCCAGCAGTACAGGGTTAGGATCACCCCTCCACTTT. Full variable domain (outside the CDR3, taken from reference TRBV2 and TRBJ1-6): EPEVTQTPSHQVTQMGQEVILRCVPISNHLYFYWYRQILGQKVEFLVSFYNNEISEKSEIFDDQFSVERPDGSNFTLKIRSTKLEDSAMYFCASSTGLGSPLHFGNGTRLTVT.

V usage is TRBV19 and J usage is TRBJ2-1; D is ambiguous. Trimming pared 2 bases from V and 0 bases from J, leaving 14 bases between. CDR1 and CDR2 from the germline V gene are LNHDA and SQIVND (reference sequence). The CDR3 spans 17 residues. CDR3 sequence: CASSIQTNPSSYNEQFF. The CDR3 DNA sequence: TGTGCCAGTAGTATACAGACAAACCCAAGCTCCTACAATGAGCAGTTCTTC.

The CDR3, as DNA: TGCGCCAGCAGTGAGACGACAGGGTCCATCTATGGCTACACCTTC. Its protein is CASSETTGSIYGYTF. This chain uses TRBV10-1 with TRBJ1-2; 7 bases are shared with TRBD1. Trimming took 2 bases from V and 4 from J; bases not matched to a gene: 7. CDR1 and CDR2 (germline): WNHNN, SYGVQD (reference sequence). The length of the CDR3 is 15 residues.

This chain links TRBV12-5 with TRBJ1-5, with 12 bases aligning to TRBD1. V was clipped by 1 base and J by 1 base; unmatched bases: 8. The CDR3 loop spans 19 amino acids. CDR1 is LGHNT, CDR2 FRNRAP, per germline. Here the CDR3 DNA reads TGTGCTAGTGGTTTGGGGGGCCCGGGACAGGGGGCAAGCAATCAGCCCCAGCATTTT. Translating gives CASGLGGPGQGASNQPQHF.

The chain employs TRBV6-5 and TRBJ2-5; weak D call: TRBD2 (5 bases). V was clipped by 8 bases and J by 5 bases, with 21 bases between them. CDR3 length equals 15 residues. CDR1 and CDR2 from the germline V gene are MNHEY and SVGAGI. The CDR3 DNA sequence: TGTGCCAGCCATAAAGGAGCGGCCGACGGGGAGACCCAGTACTTC. Its translation: CASHKGAADGETQYF.

The V and J genes are TRBV25-1 and TRBJ1-1; D unresolved. This CDR3 has 15 residues. The V end lost 3 bases, the J end lost 2 bases, and 13 bases lay between the germline ends. CDR1 MGHDK and CDR2 SYGVNS come from the germline V gene. DNA for the CDR3: TGTGCCAGCAGTGACCTTAAACAGAGCAACACTGAAGCTTTCTTT. Protein sequence: CASSDLKQSNTEAFF.

This chain uses TRBV7-6 with TRBJ2-5; 7 bases are shared with TRBD1. The V gene's germline CDR1 is SGHVS and CDR2 FNYEAQ. There are 16 residues in the CDR3. Germline trimming cut 1 base from V and 2 bases from J; bases unmatched to any gene: 7. Written as DNA, the CDR3 is TGTGCCAGCAGCTTAGGCCGGGCAGGGGGACAAGAGACCCAGTACTTC. This translates into CASSLGRAGGQETQYF.

The rearrangement uses TRBV10-3 and TRBJ1-5; 8 bases fit TRBD1. CDR1 is ENHRY, CDR2 SYGVKD, per germline. This CDR3 is built from 15 residues. Trimming cost V 3 bases and J 4 bases; bases outside gene matches: 5. For the CDR3, the DNA is TGTGCCATCAGTGACTTCCAGGGGGCTAATCAGCCCCAGCATTTT. Translation gives CAISDFQGANQPQHF.

This sequence joins TRBV25-1 and TRBJ1-1, with a possible D match to TRBD1 (5 bases). V lost 7 bases and J 10 bases, leaving 22 bases between the germline ends. This CDR3 contains 14 residues. Germline CDR1 and CDR2: MGHDK and SYGVNS. CDR3 sequence: CASIPSGGTAGAFF. The CDR3 nucleotides read TGTGCCAGCATCCCTTCGGGGGGGACGGCCGGAGCTTTCTTT.

In nucleotides, the CDR3 is TGTGCCAGCAGTGAATGGGCAGCCACCGGGGAGCTGTTTTTT. Protein: CASSEWAATGELFF. V and J are TRBV6-1 and TRBJ2-2, with D unclear. In germline, CDR1 is MNHNS, CDR2 SASEGT. V lost 2 bases to trimming and J lost 4 bases, with 8 bases between them. This CDR3 spans 14 amino acids.

The rearrangement uses TRBV19 and TRBJ1-3; D may be TRBD1 (5 bases). Trimming took off 3 bases at V and 2 bases at J, with 11 bases between the two ends. Germline V gene sequence: CDR1 LNHDA, CDR2 SQIVND (reference sequence). This CDR3 is built from 15 residues. CDR3 nucleotides: TGTGCCAGTAGTATCGGAGGGACGGCTGGAAACACCATATATTTT. Protein sequence: CASSIGGTAGNTIYF. Drawing the rest from reference TRBV19 and TRBJ1-3, the complete variable domain is DGGITQSPKYLFRKEGQNVTLSCEQNLNHDAMYWYRQDPGQGLRLIYYSQIVNDFQKGDIAEGYSVSREKKESFPLTVTSAQKNPTAFYLCASSIGGTAGNTIYFGEGSWLTVV.

This chain joins TRBV7-9 and TRBJ2-1; no firm D call. Germline-derived CDR1 and CDR2 are SEHNR and FQNEAQ (reference sequence). The CDR3 consists of 15 residues. Trimming pared 3 bases from V and 0 bases from J, leaving 9 bases between. The CDR3: CASSFSLASYNEQFF. In DNA form, the CDR3 reads TGTGCCAGCAGCTTCAGTTTAGCCTCCTACAATGAGCAGTTCTTC.

The V call is TRBV9, the J call TRBJ2-1; 7 positions agree with TRBD2. CDR1 SGDLS and CDR2 YYNGEE come from the germline V gene. The CDR3 contains 13 residues. Losses at the gene ends were 6 bases for V and 14 bases for J; bases not matched to a gene: 14. CDR3 bases: TGTGCCAGCACACAAGAGGGACTACCCAGGAAGTTCTTC. Translated, it gives CASTQEGLPRKFF.

This clone was picked up a small number of times. The CDR3 nucleotides are TGTGCCAGCAGCGCGGACAGGGGTAATAATTCACCCCTCCACTTT. Translation: CASSADRGNNSPLHF. The genes are TRBV7-2 and TRBJ1-6; 9 bases align to TRBD1. The germline gives CDR1 SGHTA, CDR2 FQGNSA. The CDR3 has 15 residues. After removal of 5 bases from V and 5 bases from J, the junction contained 4 bases not matched to a gene.

The chain has TRBV7-8 and TRBJ2-1, with 7 bases identical to TRBD2. The V segment lost 1 base and the J segment 9 bases; nucleotides outside the gene matches: 3. The length of the CDR3 is 13 residues. Germline V CDR1 and CDR2: SGHVS, FQNEAQ. The CDR3 coding sequence is TGTGCCAGCAGCTTAGGACTAGCTGGTGAGCAGTTCTTC. Translation: CASSLGLAGEQFF.

V is TRBV6-6 and J is TRBJ2-1; 8 bases match TRBD1. After removal of 6 bases from V and 0 bases from J, the junction contained 7 bases not matched to a gene. Germline lookup yields CDR1 MNHNY and CDR2 SVGAGI (reference sequence). The length of the CDR3 is 16 residues. CDR3 sequence (DNA): TGTGCCAGCAGACCTGGGGACAGGAGCTCCTACAATGAGCAGTTCTTC. Translating it yields CASRPGDRSSYNEQFF.

V usage is TRBV18 and J usage is TRBJ2-4; TRBD2 matches 11 bases. The germline V gene has CDR1 KGHSH and CDR2 LQKENI. V was pared by 6 bases and J by 0 bases, with 10 bases of the junction left unmatched. This CDR3 is built from 18 residues. CDR3 bases: TGTGCCAGCTCCCCAGGGACTAGCGGAGCCCTAGCCAAAAACATTCAGTACTTC. Amino acid sequence: CASSPGTSGALAKNIQYF. The whole variable domain, remainder taken from reference TRBV18 and TRBJ2-4, is NAGVMQNPRHLVRRRGQEARLRCSPMKGHSHVYWYRQLPEEGLKFMVYLQKENIIDESGMPKERFSAEFPKEGPSILRIQQVVRGDSAAYFCASSPGTSGALAKNIQYFGAGTRLSVL.

The chain links TRBV24-1 to TRBJ2-7, with TRBD1 identical over 9 bases. The CDR3 covers 15 residues. CDR1 KGHDR and CDR2 SFDVKD come from the germline V gene. The V gene end was trimmed by 5 bases and the J gene end by 4 bases; junction bases not matched to a gene: 8. CDR3 residues: CATSGGDRARYEQYF. DNA for the CDR3: TGTGCCACCAGTGGAGGGGACAGGGCGCGGTACGAGCAGTACTTC.

The gene calls are TRBV28 and TRBJ2-1; TRBD2 matches 7 bases. V trimming: 4 bases; J trimming: 10 bases; junction bases outside the gene matches: 16. Germline CDR1 and CDR2: MDHEN and SYDVKM. This CDR3 region has 16 residues. CDR3 nucleotides: TGTGCCAGCAGTTCAAATACCGGGACTACGCTCATCGAGCAGTTCTTC. This sequence encodes CASSSNTGTTLIEQFF.

The J gene is TRBJ2-7, the V gene TRBV19, with TRBD1 as a possible D gene (6 bases). Germline assignment: CDR1 LNHDA and CDR2 SQIVND (reference sequence). V was shortened by 7 bases and J by 6 bases, with 16 bases between the two germline ends. This CDR3 is 13 amino acids long. The CDR3: CASTRDTISEQYF. CDR3 coding DNA: TGTGCCAGTACCCGGGACACCATCTCCGAGCAGTACTTC.

V and J are TRBV5-1 and TRBJ2-3; the D is unclear. CDR1 SGHRS and CDR2 YFSETQ come from the germline V gene. The CDR3 sequence is 16 residues long. Trimming pared 0 bases from V and 0 bases from J, leaving 11 bases between. The CDR3 DNA follows: TGCGCCAGCAGCTTGGGAGTGCCCCCGAGCACAGATACGCAGTATTTT. This translates into CASSLGVPPSTDTQYF.

The chain couples TRBV7-3 to TRBJ2-1, with 12 bases matching TRBD2. The CDR3 has 16 amino acids. V was pared by 5 bases and J by 5 bases, with 7 bases of the junction left unmatched. The germline gives CDR1 SGHTA, CDR2 FQGTGA. As DNA, the CDR3 is TGTGCCAGCAGCCCGACCGGACTAGCGGGAAACAATGAGCAGTTCTTC. Encoded protein: CASSPTGLAGNNEQFF.

This clone occurred once. V and J are TRBV2 and TRBJ2-1; D possibly corresponds to TRBD1 (6 bases). Germline CDR1 reads SNHLY; CDR2 reads FYNNEI. The V and J ends lost 10 bases and 0 bases respectively, with 13 bases between them. The CDR3 has 14 residues. CDR3 loop: CATLGGSSYNEQFF. CDR3 nucleotide sequence: TGTGCCACCCTAGGGGGTAGCTCCTACAATGAGCAGTTCTTC.

V and J are TRBV19 and TRBJ1-2, with 8 bases fitting TRBD1. CDR1 and CDR2 from the germline V gene are LNHDA and SQIVND (reference sequence). Unmatched junction bases numbered 1, after V lost 6 bases and J lost 4 bases. CDR3 length equals 12 residues. Here the CDR3 reads CASRGQGYGYTF. CDR3 sequence (DNA): TGTGCCAGTAGAGGACAGGGCTATGGCTACACCTTC.

The gene calls are TRBV18 and TRBJ1-2; D gene ambiguous. The CDR3 has 14 residues. Germline CDR1 KGHSH, CDR2 LQKENI. The V end was cut by 0 bases, the J end by 8 bases, with 13 bases between. The CDR3 bases are TGTGCCAGCTCACCACCGGGAGAGCAATACGGCTACACCTTC. Its protein product is CASSPPGEQYGYTF.

The V gene is TRBV5-1, the J gene TRBJ2-5, with TRBD1 matching over 7 bases. CDR1 is SGHRS and CDR2 is YFSETQ in the germline V gene. The trim removed 4 bases at V and 3 bases at J, leaving 6 bases unmatched. The CDR3 has 14 residues. This CDR3 is CASSRRQGEETQYF. As DNA, the CDR3 is TGCGCCAGCAGCCGTCGACAGGGAGAAGAGACCCAGTACTTC.

The V call is TRBV5-1, the J call TRBJ2-5; 7 bases are a match to TRBD1. This CDR3 has 13 amino acids. The germline V gene encodes CDR1 SGHRS and CDR2 YFSETQ. J gave up 5 bases and V 4 bases, and 5 bases lay outside the gene matches. DNA for the CDR3: TGCGCCAGCAGCGACGACAGGGTCGAGACCCAGTACTTC. Protein product: CASSDDRVETQYF. Combining the CDR3 with reference TRBV5-1 and TRBJ2-5 gives the whole variable domain KAGVTQTPRYLIKTRGQQVTLSCSPISGHRSVSWYQQTPGQGLQFLFEYFSETQRNKGNFPGRFSGRQFSNSRSEMNVSTLELGDSALYLCASSDDRVETQYFGPGTRLLVL.

The chain is built from TRBV28 and TRBJ1-2; 7 bases line up with TRBD1. Germline lookup yields CDR1 MDHEN and CDR2 SYDVKM. This CDR3 comprises 17 residues. V lost 3 bases and J lost 8; bases outside the gene matches: 18. CDR3 coding DNA: TGTGCCAGCAGTTTGGAGGGGGCGTCCCTCTATTATGCGGGCTACACCTTC. Protein product: CASSLEGASLYYAGYTF.

This chain joins TRBV27 and TRBJ1-2; 8 bases line up with TRBD1. This CDR3 has 15 amino acids. CDR1 and CDR2 from the germline V gene are MNHEY and SMNVEV (reference sequence). With 6 bases clipped from V and 2 bases from J, the junction kept 8 bases outside the gene matches. CDR3: CASRWQGALNYGYTF. The CDR3 DNA is TGTGCCAGCAGGTGGCAGGGGGCTCTGAACTATGGCTACACCTTC.